This T cell receptor (beta chain) was retrieved from a study of regulatory T cells in long-lasting Graves disease. Described time point: newly diagnosed GD, antithyroid drugs for less than 3 months. After RNA was extracted from PBMCs, the TCR library was made from it. For TCR beta, libraries came from iRepertoire HTBI primers and Arm-PCR of CDR3 regions. TCRdb reprocessed the multiplex PCR reads with MiXCR, giving one entry per CDR3 protein. The sample includes about 540,000 distinct CDR3 sequences, 13% of them seen just once. CDR3 length: 13 amino acids. The V and J ends lost 0 bases and 2 bases respectively, with 8 bases between them. The germline gives CDR1 GTSNPN, CDR2 SVGIG (reference sequence). This sample was also put to use in a study of T cells in Graves' hyperthyroidism and ophthalmopathy. That paper adds: The study used the HTBI primer set for a first-round RT-PCR of the TCR CDR3.

The sequence came from a man younger than 45 with Graves disease. The V and J genes are TRBV30 and TRBJ2-7; D unresolved. The source was peripheral blood mononuclear cells (PBMCs), collected at new diagnosis, from a patient treated with antithyroid drugs. The CDR3 sequence is CAWSVNSAYEQYF. CDR3 DNA: TGTGCCTGGAGTGTAAATTCGGCCTACGAGCAGTACTTC.